This T cell receptor beta chain is drawn from a study of CD8 T cells in Susac syndrome. General study findings and limits: The study admitted that it had a relatively small number of individuals in its TCR sequencing and HLA analysis.

CD8+ and CD4+ T cells from blood underwent TCR beta sequencing. RNA in amounts of roughly 0.5 to 1 ug was reverse transcribed with random hexamers. Amplification of TCR beta CDR3 across 54 Vbeta and 13 Jbeta was performed with immunoSEQ multiplex PCR. Via MiXCR, TCRdb re-called the immunoSEQ multiplex PCR reads, giving one row per CDR3 protein. In the table there are approximately 260,000 distinct CDR3 sequences, almost 97% of which are singletons. V dropped 3 bases and J dropped 2 bases, with 16 bases sitting between them. Looked up from germline, CDR1 is LGHDT and CDR2 is YNNKEL (reference sequence). The CDR3 sequence is 16 residues long. Regarding this clonotype: The target antigen is unknown.

Input material: CD4+ T cells from PBMCs. The rearrangement joins TRBV3-1 to TRBJ2-5; D unresolved. The receptor comes from a human donor with Susac syndrome. The CDR3 reads CASSQNKFTDQETQYF. In DNA form, the CDR3 reads TGTGCCAGCAGCCAGAATAAGTTTACAGATCAAGAGACCCAGTACTTC.